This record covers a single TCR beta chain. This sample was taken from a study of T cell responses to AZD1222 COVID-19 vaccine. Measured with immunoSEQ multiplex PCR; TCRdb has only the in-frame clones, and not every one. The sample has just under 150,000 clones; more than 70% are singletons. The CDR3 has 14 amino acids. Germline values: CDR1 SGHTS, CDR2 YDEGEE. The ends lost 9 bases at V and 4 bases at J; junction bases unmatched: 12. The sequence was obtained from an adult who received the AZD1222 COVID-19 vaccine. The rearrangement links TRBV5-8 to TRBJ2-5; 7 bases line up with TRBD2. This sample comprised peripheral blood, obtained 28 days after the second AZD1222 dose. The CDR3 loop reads CAILVGEGRETQYF. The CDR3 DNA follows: TGTGCCATCCTCGTCGGGGAGGGCCGAGAGACCCAGTACTTC. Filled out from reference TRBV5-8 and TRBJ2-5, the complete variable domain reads EAGVTQSPTHLIKTRGQQATLRCSPISGHTSVYWYQQALGLGLQFLLWYDEGEERNRGNFPPRFSGRQFPNYSSELNVNALELEDSALYLCAILVGEGRETQYFGPGTRLLVL.